These 9 T cell receptor beta chains share one sample of origin, sequenced in a study of blood T cell repertoires in COVID-19. Method: immunoSEQ multiplex PCR; TCRdb's copy keeps in-frame clones and lacks some. This table has roughly 230,000 clones, about 90% appearing once. Material: peripheral blood. All receptors derive from a woman aged 55-69 years with COVID-19, enrolled during active disease.

This chain joins TRBV4-2 and TRBJ1-1; D is possibly TRBD1 (6 bases). With 2 bases removed from V and 4 bases from J, the gap between germline ends came to 17 bases. This CDR3 contains 16 residues. Germline-derived CDR1 and CDR2 are LGHNA and YNFKEQ. The CDR3 loop is CASSQQPQGRGTEAFF. CDR3 sequence (DNA): TGTGCCAGCAGCCAACAACCACAGGGTAGGGGCACTGAAGCTTTCTTT.

The chain has TRBV7-2 and TRBJ2-2; TRBD2 might be the D (6 bases). Germline lookup yields CDR1 SGHTA and CDR2 FQGNSA. The ends were cut back, 5 bases at V and 0 bases at J, with 13 bases in the middle. The CDR3 runs to 16 residues. CDR3 DNA sequence: TGTGCCAGCAGCCGGGACTTCCTCGCGAACACCGGGGAGCTGTTTTTT. As protein: CASSRDFLANTGELFF.

The chain employs TRBV15 and TRBJ2-7; D unresolved. V lost 1 base to trimming and J lost 5 bases, with 9 bases between them. Germline assignment: CDR1 LNHNV and CDR2 YYDKDF (reference sequence). The CDR3 runs to 13 residues. The CDR3 here is CATSRARNNEQYF. The CDR3 nucleotides are TGTGCCACCAGCAGAGCCCGTAACAACGAGCAGTACTTC.

The V and J genes are TRBV6-4 and TRBJ2-1; no firm D call. V was shortened by 6 bases and J by 5 bases, with 14 bases between the two germline ends. CDR3 length equals 14 residues. The germline V gene has CDR1 MRHNA and CDR2 SNTAGT. CDR3 bases: TGTGCCAGCAGGGAAGACTCGACCAACAATGAGCAGTTCTTC. This gives the protein CASREDSTNNEQFF.

The V gene is TRBV4-2, the J gene TRBJ1-5; 7 nucleotides align to TRBD1. V lost 0 bases and J lost 4; bases outside the gene matches: 6. The CDR3 consists of 16 residues. Germline V gives CDR1 LGHNA, CDR2 YNFKEQ. The CDR3 DNA sequence: TGTGCCAGCAGCCAAGATCCTACGACAGGGAATCAGCCCCAGCATTTT. This gives the protein CASSQDPTTGNQPQHF.

The V and J genes are TRBV7-9 and TRBJ2-5; 7 nucleotides agree with TRBD1. The CDR3 consists of 14 residues. Germline-derived CDR1 and CDR2 are SEHNR and FQNEAQ (reference sequence). The V segment lost 5 bases and the J segment 5 bases; nucleotides outside the gene matches: 8. CDR3 bases: TGTGCCAGCAGCCTACTGACAGGGTTCGAGACCCAGTACTTC. It encodes CASSLLTGFETQYF. The full variable domain, rest sourced from reference TRBV7-9 and TRBJ2-5, is DTGVSQNPRHKITKRGQNVTFRCDPISEHNRLYWYRQTLGQGPEFLTYFQNEAQLEKSRLLSDRFSAERPKGSFSTLEIQRTEQGDSAMYLCASSLLTGFETQYFGPGTRLLVL.

The rearrangement links TRBV4-3 to TRBJ2-5; 8 nucleotides agree with TRBD2. This CDR3 contains 14 residues. The germline V gene encodes CDR1 LGHNA and CDR2 YSLEER. Germline trimming cut 3 bases from V and 5 bases from J; bases unmatched to any gene: 5. The DNA of the CDR3 is TGCGCCAGCAGCCACTTGACTAGCGCGGAGACCCAGTACTTC. As protein: CASSHLTSAETQYF.

V gene TRBV19 combines with J gene TRBJ2-5; TRBD2 matches 8 bases. The V segment lost 7 bases and the J segment 4 bases; nucleotides outside the gene matches: 5. This CDR3 contains 13 residues. Germline-derived CDR1 and CDR2 are LNHDA and SQIVND (reference sequence). The CDR3 region has the DNA TGTGCCAGTAACCCGGGGGGGCGAGAGACCCAGTACTTC. Its protein product is CASNPGGRETQYF.

This clone was recorded a few times. This chain joins TRBV5-4 and TRBJ1-2; 9 bases align to TRBD1. Germline assignment: CDR1 SGHNT and CDR2 YYREEE (reference sequence). Trimming took 0 bases from V and 5 from J; bases not matched to a gene: 5. This CDR3 region has 15 residues. DNA for the CDR3: TGTGCCAGCAGCTTGGTCTCGGACAGGGGTTATGGCTACACCTTC. Protein product: CASSLVSDRGYGYTF.